The T cell receptor (beta chain) under discussion was sequenced for a study of cytomegalovirus exposure and HLA in healthy donors. The study ran its PCR with 60 Vbeta and 13 Jbeta primers. Assay: immunoSEQ multiplex PCR; the TCRdb copy retains only in-frame clones and omits some. The sample has about 110,000 clones, about four fifths seen once. Study-wide results and limits: In vitro confirmation showed a few CMV-associated chains to be CMV antigen specific.

A word on this clone: Its antigen is as yet unknown.

The V gene's germline CDR1 is SGHNT and CDR2 YENEEA. The CDR3 spans 13 residues. V was pared by 3 bases and J by 6 bases, with 4 bases of the junction left unmatched. The sequenced sample was PBMCs. This sequence was found in a man aged 25-45 years in good health and CMV-seropositive. The chain joins TRBV11-3 to TRBJ2-7, with 8 nucleotides matching TRBD1. CDR3: CASSFRQGTEQYF. Here the CDR3 DNA reads TGTGCCAGCAGCTTTCGACAGGGGACCGAGCAGTACTTC.